What follows are 6 T cell receptor beta chains derived from one specimen sequenced in a study of CD8+CD57+ T cells in acquired aplastic anemia. For CDR3 and TCR beta VDJ profiling, genomic DNA was the template used. TCRdb fed the reads into MiXCR, producing one record per CDR3 protein. This repertoire shows 95,000 to 150,000 distinct CDR3 sequences, 40% found once; its top ten account for approximately 2.6%. Patients chosen for sequencing had shown CD8+CD57+ cell expansion by flow cytometry. The material sequenced was sorted CD4+, CD8+, or CD8+CD57+ T cells (not recorded which) from PBMCs. The origin of the receptors is a human donor with aplastic anemia.

This clonotype showed up many times. The chain links TRBV4-3 to TRBJ2-5; the D is unclear. Trimming left V 0 bases short and J 4 bases short, with 12 bases between. The CDR3 totals 15 residues. The germline V gene has CDR1 LGHNA and CDR2 YSLEER. CDR3: CASSQESGRGETQYF. DNA for the CDR3: TGCGCCAGCAGCCAAGAATCCGGGCGAGGAGAGACCCAGTACTTC.

This clonotype was counted ten times or more. This chain links TRBV7-2 with TRBJ2-1; no firm D call. Trimming stripped 6 bases from V and 6 bases from J, with 12 bases between. The germline V gene encodes CDR1 SGHTA and CDR2 FQGNSA. This CDR3 is 13 amino acids long. As DNA, the CDR3 is TGTGCCAGCAGTCGTACCCTAGGCAATGAGCAGTTCTTC. It translates to CASSRTLGNEQFF.

The chain combines TRBV19 with TRBJ1-6; D is uncertain. This CDR3 has 15 residues. V was cut by 8 bases and J by 0 bases, with 11 bases left in between. The V gene's germline CDR1 is LNHDA and CDR2 SQIVND (reference sequence). In nucleotides, the CDR3 is TGTGCCAGTCGGTTGCAGGCCTCCTATAATTCACCCCTCCACTTT. Its translation: CASRLQASYNSPLHF.

The chain has TRBV10-3 and TRBJ1-3, with D unresolved. The CDR3 length is 14 residues. Germline-derived CDR1 and CDR2 are ENHRY and SYGVKD. V was shortened by 3 bases and J by 0 bases, with 6 bases between the two germline ends. CDR3 region: CAISDFYSGNTIYF. CDR3 DNA sequence: TGTGCCATCAGTGATTTTTACTCTGGAAACACCATATATTTT.

The CDR3 reads CASSPGGVPLLNTIYF. CDR3 nucleotides: TGTGCCAGCAGCCCAGGGGGGGTCCCGCTATTGAACACCATATATTTT. The chain couples TRBV11-2 to TRBJ1-3; 7 bases map to TRBD1. The trim removed 5 bases at V and 7 bases at J, leaving 14 bases unmatched. Germline CDR1 is SGHAT and CDR2 is FQNNGV. The length of the CDR3 is 16 residues.

This clonotype was counted many times. A much bigger clone sits one base away, suggesting this may be a read error. The CDR3 coding sequence is TGTGCCGGTAGCCAGGACAGGTTTAATTCACCCCTCCACTTT. The encoded protein is CAGSQDRFNSPLHF. The J gene is TRBJ1-6, the V gene TRBV19; TRBD1 matches 7 bases. The CDR3 is made up of 14 amino acids. Germline V gene data show CDR1 as LNHDA and CDR2 as SQIVND (reference sequence). The entire variable domain, with the rest obtained from reference TRBV19 and TRBJ1-6, is as follows: DGGITQSPKYLFRKEGQNVTLSCEQNLNHDAMYWYRQDPGQGLRLIYYSQIVNDFQKGDIAEGYSVSREKKESFPLTVTSAQKNPTAFYLCAGSQDRFNSPLHFGNGTRLTVT.